This T cell receptor (beta chain) was obtained from a study of T cell repertoires in cytomegalovirus infection. As for the study in general: In public TCR beta signatures, there were indications of both CMV infection and matching HLA type.

TCRdb processed the reads anew with MiXCR; each CDR3 protein has one entry. The sample lists approximately 76,000 distinct CDR3 sequences, about 4% occurring once. V was clipped by 5 bases and J by 3 bases, with 16 bases between them. This CDR3 has 15 amino acids. Germline V CDR1 and CDR2: LNHNV, YYDKDF (reference sequence). Findings of the study overall: The ex vivo response showed dominance by HLA-C-restricted CMV-specific TCR beta clonotypes.

In this sample, this clonotype turned up many times. Its antigen is unidentified. The chain joins TRBV15 to TRBJ1-2; D not resolved. The clonotype originates from a human donor in good health (CMV status not recorded). Some clones in this sample may be carry-over from other donors' samples. What was sequenced was PBMCs. CDR3 sequence: CATSARERIYYGYTF. The CDR3 DNA reads TGTGCCACCAGCGCCCGAGAGCGGATATACTATGGCTACACCTTC. Using reference TRBV15 and TRBJ1-2 for the parts outside the CDR3, the full variable domain is DAMVIQNPRYQVTQFGKPVTLSCSQTLNHNVMYWYQQKSSQAPKLLFHYYDKDFNNEADTPDNFQSRRPNTSFCFLDIRSPGLGDTAMYLCATSARERIYYGYTFGSGTRLTVV.